Sequencing of this T cell receptor (beta chain) was carried out in a study of response to subunit inactivated influenza vaccine. TCRdb itself ran the RT-PCR reads through MiXCR, one entry per CDR3 protein. The repertoire holds fewer than 400,000 distinct CDR3 sequences, with about a fifth as singletons. With respect to this clonotype: The antigen remains undetermined.

Study-level points and caveats: After each seasonal influenza vaccination, few new T cells are recruited, the authors suggested.

Trimming shortened V by 4 bases and J by 4 bases, and 14 bases separated the two germline ends. The CDR3 covers 14 residues. The sequences come from PBMCs from blood, collected about 20 months after vaccination. The sequence derives from a man aged 50 to 75 who received an inactivated influenza vaccine. The V and J genes are TRBV23-1 and TRBJ2-7, with D unclear. TRBV23-1 is an open reading frame whose function is uncertain. As DNA, the CDR3 is TGCGCCAGCAGTCCCCAGAACAGTGTATACGAGCAGTACTTC. This encodes CASSPQNSVYEQYF.